This T cell receptor (beta chain) was identified in a study of CD8 T cells in Susac syndrome. RNA totalling about 0.45 to 1 ug underwent reverse transcription with random hexamers. TCR beta CDR3 was amplified by immunoSEQ covering 54 Vbeta and 13 Jbeta. Each CDR3 protein gets one entry after TCRdb re-called the immunoSEQ multiplex PCR reads with MiXCR. This table has some 150,000 distinct CDR3 sequences, 85% to 95% appearing once. V lost 8 bases and J lost 4; bases outside the gene matches: 9. The CDR3 consists of 15 residues. CDR1 is MGHDK and CDR2 is SYGVNS in the germline V gene. Negative isolation yielded CD4+ and CD8+ T cells, and FACS enriched TEMRA cells.

The TCR originated in a human donor with Susac syndrome. The sequenced material came from CD4+ T cells from PBMCs. The V and J genes are TRBV25-1 and TRBJ2-2; 8 nucleotides align to TRBD1. In DNA, the CDR3 is TGTGCCAGCCGGGCCCAGGGGGCTGTCACCGGGGAGCTGTTTTTT. It encodes CASRAQGAVTGELFF.